The 18 T cell receptor beta chains listed next were all sequenced from one sample in a study of control samples from healthy donors and cancer patients. Assay: immunoSEQ multiplex PCR; the TCRdb copy retains only in-frame clones and omits some. The sample consists of 150,000 to 200,000 clones, 75% to 95% of them appearing once. Specimen: blood. Receptor source: a woman under 40 in good health.

The rearrangement joins TRBV5-8 to TRBJ2-5; 8 bases line up with TRBD2. This CDR3 spans 14 amino acids. Germline loops: CDR1 SGHTS, CDR2 YDEGEE. J lost 4 bases, V lost 7 bases, and 9 bases had no gene match. The CDR3 is CASSSSGLAETQYF. The CDR3 bases are TGTGCCAGCTCCTCTAGCGGGCTCGCAGAGACCCAGTACTTC.

This clone was recorded once. CDR3 sequence reads: CAWDRVTNEKLFF. CDR3 nucleotide sequence: TGTGCCTGGGACAGGGTAACTAATGAAAAACTGTTTTTT. This chain links TRBV30 with TRBJ1-4, with 7 bases that match TRBD1. CDR3 size: 13 residues. V dropped 5 bases and J dropped 1; count of bases not matched to a gene: 1. Germline CDR1 is GTSNPN and CDR2 is SVGIG (reference sequence).

This clone was detected once. The chain is built from TRBV7-2 and TRBJ2-3, with 8 bases fitting TRBD2. Per the germline V gene, CDR1 is SGHTA and CDR2 is FQGNSA. This CDR3 spans 14 amino acids. With V trimmed by 1 base and J by 6 bases, 3 bases remained unmatched. In DNA form, the CDR3 reads TGTGCCAGCAGCTTAGTTCGGGAGGGCGATACGCAGTATTTT. Translating it yields CASSLVREGDTQYF.

In the case of this clone: This same CDR3 is encoded by further DNA sequences in the sample. This rearrangement joins TRBV3-1 (or the pseudogene TRBV3-2) to TRBJ2-5; TRBD1 matches at 11 bases. The CDR3 is made up of 15 amino acids. The V segment lost 7 bases and the J segment 0 bases; nucleotides outside the gene matches: 4. Germline CDR1 LGHDT, CDR2 YNNKEL (reference sequence). The CDR3 loop is CASTQGQGDQETQYF. The CDR3 nucleotides are TGTGCCAGCACCCAGGGACAGGGGGACCAAGAGACCCAGTACTTC.

This chain joins TRBV6-5 and TRBJ1-6; 7 positions match TRBD1. Germline CDR1 MNHEY, CDR2 SVGAGI. This CDR3 has 15 residues. Trimming took 6 bases from V and 4 from J; bases not matched to a gene: 6. The CDR3 region has the DNA TGTGCCAGCAGAGACAGGGCCGGGTATAATTCACCCCTCCACTTT. This encodes CASRDRAGYNSPLHF.

The CDR3 nucleotides read TGCGCCAGCAGCCAAGATGACCTAGCCTACAATGAGCAGTTCTTC. It codes for CASSQDDLAYNEQFF. This chain uses TRBV4-1 with TRBJ2-1, with D unresolved. V was pared by 0 bases and J by 2 bases, with 8 bases between. The CDR3 extends over 15 amino acids. CDR1 and CDR2 (germline): MGHRA, YSYEKL.

This chain connects TRBV6-5 to TRBJ1-6, with no clear D. Germline values: CDR1 MNHEY, CDR2 SVGAGI. The V end lost 2 bases, the J end lost 9 bases, and 11 bases lay between the germline ends. The CDR3 extends over 14 amino acids. This chain's CDR3 is CASSYGQEGSPLHF. The CDR3 bases are TGTGCCAGCAGTTACGGTCAAGAAGGTTCACCCCTCCACTTT.

This chain's CDR3 is CATSERTGPAFF. CDR3 in DNA: TGTGCCACCAGTGAGCGGACAGGGCCGGCTTTCTTT. This rearrangement joins TRBV24-1 to TRBJ1-1; 8 nucleotides align to TRBD1. Germline assignment: CDR1 KGHDR and CDR2 SFDVKD. This CDR3 spans 12 amino acids. Trimming took 4 bases from V and 11 from J; bases not matched to a gene: 5.

V usage is TRBV7-7 and J usage is TRBJ2-5; D is unclear. CDR3 size: 11 residues. Germline loops: CDR1 SSHAT, CDR2 FNYEAQ (reference sequence). V was trimmed by 5 bases and J by 4 bases, leaving 5 bases between them. The CDR3 bases are TGTGCCAGCAGCACAGTAGAGACCCAGTACTTC. Residues: CASSTVETQYF.

This clone came up a few times. The chain is built from TRBV5-1 and TRBJ1-2, with D perhaps TRBD1 (5 bases). V shed 4 bases and J shed 1 base, with 8 bases lying between them. Germline V gene data show CDR1 as SGHRS and CDR2 as YFSETQ. The CDR3 is 13 amino acids. This CDR3 reads CASSPGGNYGYTF. CDR3 coding DNA: TGCGCCAGCAGCCCGGGGGGTAACTATGGCTACACCTTC.

As regards this clone: Other DNA sequences in this sample translate to the same CDR3. The chain is built from TRBV19 and TRBJ2-7; no firm D call. Trimming stripped 4 bases from V and 4 bases from J, with 5 bases between. Germline loops: CDR1 LNHDA, CDR2 SQIVND (reference sequence). The CDR3 is 11 residues long. The CDR3 reads CASSNGYEQYF. The CDR3 DNA is TGTGCCAGTAGTAATGGTTACGAGCAGTACTTC.

CDR3 coding DNA: TGTGCCAGCTCACCACCGGTGCAGGGCCTTTACAATGAGCAGTTCTTC. It is translated as CASSPPVQGLYNEQFF. This chain joins TRBV18 and TRBJ2-1; D is perhaps TRBD1 (5 bases). The CDR3 has 16 residues. V was shortened by 0 bases and J by 4 bases, with 13 bases between the two germline ends. Looked up from germline, CDR1 is KGHSH and CDR2 is LQKENI.

V and J are TRBV7-8 and TRBJ1-4; no firm D call. Germline CDR1 is SGHVS and CDR2 is FQNEAQ. Trimming pared 5 bases from V and 4 bases from J, leaving 11 bases between. The CDR3 is made up of 14 amino acids. The CDR3 spells CASSHGVLNEKLFF. DNA of the CDR3: TGTGCCAGCAGCCACGGGGTCCTTAATGAAAAACTGTTTTTT.

In the case of this clone: The sample holds other DNA sequences that translate to the same CDR3. This chain joins TRBV5-1 and TRBJ1-3, with D unresolved. Trimming removed 0 bases at V and 1 base at J, with 2 bases between. The CDR3 runs to 13 residues. Germline V CDR1 and CDR2: SGHRS, YFSETQ. CDR3 amino acids: CASSLGSGNTIYF. The CDR3 nucleotides read TGCGCCAGCAGCTTGGGTTCTGGAAACACCATATATTTT.

V is TRBV23-1 and J is TRBJ2-6; D not certain. TRBV23-1 is given ORF status, its function remaining uncertain. Trimming removed 1 base at V and 0 bases at J, with 7 bases between. This CDR3 is built from 16 residues. The CDR3 nucleotides read TGCGCCAGCAGTCAATACCAGCCCTCTGGGGCCAACGTCCTGACTTTC. Residues: CASSQYQPSGANVLTF.

V is TRBV27 and J is TRBJ1-2; tentatively, D is TRBD1 (5 bases). The CDR3 totals 15 residues. Germline CDR1 reads MNHEY; CDR2 reads SMNVEV (reference sequence). V lost 3 bases, J lost 3 bases, and 14 bases lay in between. Here the CDR3 DNA reads TGTGCCAGCAGTTTTTCGGTGACAGAACACTATGGCTACACCTTC. It specifies CASSFSVTEHYGYTF.

The V call is TRBV29-1, the J call TRBJ1-2, with 7 bases aligning to TRBD1. The V segment lost 4 bases and the J segment 8 bases; nucleotides outside the gene matches: 13. There are 14 residues in the CDR3. The germline V gene has CDR1 SQVTM and CDR2 ANQGSEA. CDR3 DNA: TGCAGCGTTGGTGACCCGACAGGGCGAGAGGGCTACACCTTC. Translating it yields CSVGDPTGREGYTF.

This chain connects TRBV5-6 to TRBJ2-7; D is perhaps TRBD1 (5 bases). The CDR3 is 14 residues long. V dropped 0 bases and J dropped 0 bases, with 7 bases sitting between them. Germline V CDR1 and CDR2: SGHDT, YYEEEE. The chain's CDR3 is CASSLDRFSYEQYF. In nucleotides, the CDR3 is TGTGCCAGCAGCTTGGACAGGTTCTCCTACGAGCAGTACTTC.